One and the same sample provided the 10 T cell receptor beta chains below, sequenced in a study of T cell responses to AZD1222 COVID-19 vaccine. Some clones are missing from TCRdb's copy, which holds only in-frame ones; the method was immunoSEQ multiplex PCR. The top ten clones hold about 8% of a sample with roughly 200,000 clones, around 88% of them seen once. The sample consisted of peripheral blood, taken on day 0 of AZD1222 vaccination. These receptors were collected from an adult in good health.

This chain uses TRBV10-3 with TRBJ2-1; no clear D gene. CDR1 and CDR2 (germline): ENHRY, SYGVKD. This CDR3 has 12 residues. V gave up 6 bases and J gave up 9 bases, with 12 bases separating them. CDR3 DNA: TGTGCCATCAGCGAGCAGGAGATTGAGCAGTTCTTC. This codes for CAISEQEIEQFF.

CDR3 DNA: TGTGCCAGCTCCAGGCTAACACCAGGGGTTACTTCACCCCTCCACTTT. Protein: CASSRLTPGVTSPLHF. The chain is built from TRBV27 and TRBJ1-6, with D possibly matching TRBD1 (6 bases). V lost 8 bases and J lost 9, with 23 bases in between. Germline V lookup: CDR1 MNHEY, CDR2 SMNVEV (reference sequence). The CDR3 loop spans 16 amino acids.

The genes are TRBV6-5 and TRBJ2-2; D is unresolved. The germline V and J ends were trimmed by 6 bases and 3 bases, with 5 bases remaining between them. CDR1 is MNHEY, CDR2 SVGAGI, per germline. The CDR3 covers 12 residues. CDR3 region: CASRVYTGELFF. The CDR3 DNA sequence: TGTGCCAGCAGGGTTTACACCGGGGAGCTGTTTTTT.

V and J are TRBV28 and TRBJ1-5; D gene unclear. The germline CDR1 and CDR2 sequences are MDHEN and SYDVKM. There are 17 residues in the CDR3. Trimming took off 5 bases at V and 4 bases at J, with 21 bases between the two ends. In nucleotides, the CDR3 is TGTGCCAGCAGTGGGGTGGGTGGAGGAATTGGAAATCAGCCCCAGCATTTT. Translation gives CASSGVGGGIGNQPQHF.

This rearrangement joins TRBV29-1 to TRBJ2-3; D gene ambiguous. Germline V gene data show CDR1 as SQVTM and CDR2 as ANQGSEA. The CDR3 is made up of 13 amino acids. V was shortened by 3 bases and J by 2 bases, with 9 bases between the two germline ends. The CDR3 coding sequence is TGCAGCGTTGATCAGCTCTCCACAGATACGCAGTATTTT. Amino acid sequence: CSVDQLSTDTQYF.

This chain uses TRBV7-9 with TRBJ1-1; tentatively, D is TRBD1 (5 bases). Germline V gene data show CDR1 as SEHNR and CDR2 as FQNEAQ (reference sequence). The CDR3 has 12 amino acids. V lost 7 bases and J 1 base, leaving 7 bases between the germline ends. DNA of the CDR3: TGTGCCAGCATCGGACAGAACACTGAAGCTTTCTTT. It codes for CASIGQNTEAFF.

This chain links TRBV19 with TRBJ1-1; TRBD1 matches 7 bases. The CDR3 has 15 residues. Germline CDR1 is LNHDA and CDR2 is SQIVND (reference sequence). Unmatched junction bases numbered 8, after V lost 4 bases and J lost 3 bases. In nucleotides, the CDR3 is TGTGCCAGTAGTACGCGGGACAGTTGGGACACTGAAGCTTTCTTT. This encodes CASSTRDSWDTEAFF.

The chain employs TRBV25-1 and TRBJ2-1; 8 nucleotides match TRBD1. This CDR3 region has 14 residues. Per germline, CDR1 MGHDK and CDR2 SYGVNS. The V gene end was trimmed by 6 bases and the J gene end by 2 bases; junction bases not matched to a gene: 3. Here the CDR3 DNA reads TGTGCCAGCAGAGAGACAGGGGCCTACAATGAGCAGTTCTTC. Its translation is CASRETGAYNEQFF.

J is TRBJ1-3 and V is TRBV10-3; D unclear. Per the germline V gene, CDR1 is ENHRY and CDR2 is SYGVKD. The V end lost 5 bases, the J end lost 0 bases, and 11 bases lay between the germline ends. The CDR3 contains 15 residues. The CDR3, as DNA: TGTGCCATCAGTCCCGGATCTTCCTCTGGAAACACCATATATTTT. This codes for CAISPGSSSGNTIYF.

The CDR3 protein is CASSFARRDGYTF. The DNA of the CDR3 is TGTGCCAGCAGCTTCGCCAGGCGGGATGGCTACACCTTC. The gene calls are TRBV6-5 and TRBJ1-2; D remains ambiguous. Trimming removed 6 bases at V and 6 bases at J, with 14 bases between. The CDR3 length is 13 residues. The germline gives CDR1 MNHEY, CDR2 SVGAGI.